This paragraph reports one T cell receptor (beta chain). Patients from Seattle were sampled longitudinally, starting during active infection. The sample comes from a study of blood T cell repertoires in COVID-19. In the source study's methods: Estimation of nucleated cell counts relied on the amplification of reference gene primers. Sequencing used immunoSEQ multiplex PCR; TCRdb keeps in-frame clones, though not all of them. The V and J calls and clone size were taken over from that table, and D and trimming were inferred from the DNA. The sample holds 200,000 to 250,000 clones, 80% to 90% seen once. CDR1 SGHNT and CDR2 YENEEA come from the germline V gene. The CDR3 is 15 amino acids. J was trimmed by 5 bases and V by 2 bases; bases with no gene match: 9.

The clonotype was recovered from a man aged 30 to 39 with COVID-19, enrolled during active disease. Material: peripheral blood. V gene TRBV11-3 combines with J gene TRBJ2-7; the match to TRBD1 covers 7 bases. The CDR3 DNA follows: TGTGCCAGCAGCTTATCTTCCGGGACAGATCACGAGCAGTACTTC. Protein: CASSLSSGTDHEQYF. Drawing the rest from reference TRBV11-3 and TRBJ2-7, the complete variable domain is EAGVVQSPRYKIIEKKQPVAFWCNPISGHNTLYWYLQNLGQGPELLIRYENEEAVDDSQLPKDRFSAERLKGVDSTLKIQPAELGDSAVYLCASSLSSGTDHEQYFGPGTRLTVT.